The 32 T cell receptor beta chains below were found in one sample sequenced in a study of CD8 T cells in ankylosing spondylitis. Regarding the study as a whole: There was a TCR beta motif, made of roughly eight highly homologous variants, that appeared characteristic of ankylosing spondylitis blood.

Using its own MiXCR run on the 5' RACE reads, TCRdb lists one record per CDR3 protein. Of 390,000 or so distinct CDR3 sequences in the sample, under 25% were seen once. Their antigens remain unidentified. The sample comprised blood, either unsorted or a sorted T cell fraction (not recorded which). These receptors were taken from a male donor with ankylosing spondylitis.

This clonotype was found a few times. The V gene is TRBV7-9, the J gene TRBJ2-2; D remains ambiguous. The V and J ends lost 11 bases and 7 bases respectively, with 8 bases between them. This CDR3 is 10 amino acids long. CDR1 and CDR2 from the germline V gene are SEHNR and FQNEAQ (reference sequence). CDR3 amino acids: CAPEGGELFF. The CDR3 coding sequence is TGTGCCCCGGAAGGCGGGGAGCTGTTTTTT.

As regards this clonotype: A much larger clone differs from this one at a single base, so this may be a read error. The V call is TRBV2, the J call TRBJ2-3, with TRBD2 matching over 9 bases. Germline V gene sequence: CDR1 SNHLY, CDR2 FYNNEI. This CDR3 has 14 residues. The CDR3 region has the DNA TGTGCCACCGCTAGCGGGACCAGCACAGATACGCAGAATTTT. It is translated as CATASGTSTDTQNF.

This clonotype was seen more than once but under ten times. CDR3 sequence (DNA): TGTGCCTGGAAGCCACAGGTTTTCTACGAGCAGTACTTC. It specifies CAWKPQVFYEQYF. The chain recombines TRBV30 with TRBJ2-7; TRBD1 might be the D (5 bases). The CDR3 totals 13 residues. Germline CDR1 is GTSNPN and CDR2 is SVGIG (reference sequence). Trimming took off 4 bases at V and 3 bases at J, with 13 bases between the two ends.

This chain joins TRBV5-1 and TRBJ2-1; D is perhaps TRBD2 (5 bases). CDR1 SGHRS and CDR2 YFSETQ come from the germline V gene. The length of the CDR3 is 13 residues. The V and J ends lost 2 bases and 5 bases respectively, with 8 bases between them. The CDR3 DNA sequence: TGCGCCAGCAGCTTTGGGCGGGACAATGAGCAGTTCTTC. Translating gives CASSFGRDNEQFF.

The chain combines TRBV10-3 with TRBJ1-4; 7 positions match TRBD1. V lost 6 bases, J lost 1 base, and 5 bases stayed unmatched. CDR1 ENHRY and CDR2 SYGVKD come from the germline V gene. CDR3 length: 15 amino acids. The DNA of the CDR3 is TGTGCCATCAGCCGAAACAGGGGAACTAATGAAAAACTGTTTTTT. Translating gives CAISRNRGTNEKLFF.

J is TRBJ2-4 and V is TRBV3-1, with unresolved D. Deletions cut 6 bases from V and 0 bases from J, with 9 bases between. The germline CDR1 and CDR2 sequences are LGHDT and YNNKEL (reference sequence). This CDR3 region has 14 residues. The CDR3 here is CASSLGIAKNIQYF. The CDR3 DNA follows: TGTGCCAGCAGTCTCGGAATAGCCAAAAACATTCAGTACTTC.

This rearrangement joins TRBV24-1 to TRBJ2-3, with D tentatively TRBD1 or TRBD2 (6 bases each). The CDR3 consists of 13 residues. V was pared by 7 bases and J by 2 bases, with 9 bases between. CDR1 and CDR2 (germline): KGHDR, SFDVKD. DNA for the CDR3: TGTGCCACCAGCGGGGGACACACAGATACGCAGTATTTT. Its protein product is CATSGGHTDTQYF.

In its sample, this clonotype was seen once. V usage is TRBV3-1 and J usage is TRBJ1-4; D perhaps matches TRBD1 (5 bases). This CDR3 has 14 amino acids. CDR1 and CDR2 from the germline V gene are LGHDT and YNNKEL (reference sequence). Trimming removed 3 bases from V and 4 bases from J, with 9 bases in between. The CDR3 DNA is TGTGCCAGCAGCCAGACAGAACTTAATGAAAAACTGTTTTTT. This sequence encodes CASSQTELNEKLFF.

This clonotype was seen ten or more times. J is TRBJ2-7 and V is TRBV5-1; a weak D match, TRBD2 (6 bases). V lost 3 bases, J lost 1 base, and 8 bases lay in between. The CDR3 runs to 13 residues. CDR1 and CDR2 (germline): SGHRS, YFSETQ. In nucleotides, the CDR3 is TGCGCCAGCAGCTCTGGGACTTCCTACGAGCAGTACTTC. Protein sequence: CASSSGTSYEQYF.

The CDR3 sequence is CASSLGAGVSTGELFF. The CDR3, as DNA: TGTGCCAGCAGCTTGGGGGCGGGAGTGAGCACCGGGGAGCTGTTTTTT. The chain combines TRBV7-2 with TRBJ2-2; TRBD2 is a possible D gene (7 bases). Germline CDR1 SGHTA, CDR2 FQGNSA. The V and J ends lost 3 bases and 4 bases respectively, with 15 bases between them. The CDR3 totals 16 residues.

This clonotype came up a few times. The chain is built from TRBV20-1 and TRBJ2-7, with 10 bases matching TRBD1. CDR1 is DFQATT, CDR2 SNEGSKA, per germline (reference sequence). The CDR3 spans 14 residues. V lost 3 bases and J lost 2; bases outside the gene matches: 4. In nucleotides, the CDR3 is TGCAGTGCTAGGGGGGGACAGGGGACCTACGAGCAGTACTTC. Translating it yields CSARGGQGTYEQYF.

The sample holds a few counts of this clonotype. This rearrangement joins TRBV29-1 to TRBJ2-5, with D possibly matching TRBD1 (6 bases). The CDR3 consists of 12 residues. Germline V gives CDR1 SQVTM, CDR2 ANQGSEA. Trimming removed 6 bases at V and 0 bases at J, with 8 bases between. For the CDR3, the DNA is TGCAGCGTGGGACAAAACCAAGAGACCCAGTACTTC. Amino acids: CSVGQNQETQYF. The variable domain in full, completed from reference TRBV29-1 and TRBJ2-5, reads SAVISQKPSRDICQRGTSLTIQCQVDSQVTMMFWYRQQPGQSLTLIATANQGSEATYESGFVIDKFPISRPNLTFSTLTVSNMSPEDSSIYLCSVGQNQETQYFGPGTRLLVL.

This clonotype is medium-sized by share. This chain links TRBV7-9 with TRBJ2-7; D may be TRBD1 or TRBD2 (6 bases each). Germline V lookup: CDR1 SEHNR, CDR2 FQNEAQ (reference sequence). The V end was cut by 2 bases, the J end by 3 bases, with 11 bases between. The CDR3 sequence is 14 residues long. CDR3 residues: CASSLSQGLYEQYF. In nucleotides, the CDR3 is TGTGCCAGCAGCTTATCACAGGGACTCTACGAGCAGTACTTC.

The J gene is TRBJ2-1, the V gene TRBV20-1, with TRBD2 identical over 8 bases. Germline V gene lookup returns CDR1 DFQATT and CDR2 SNEGSKA (reference sequence). There are 13 residues in the CDR3. The junction had 2 bases not matched to a gene; V was cut back by 7 bases and J by 0 bases. CDR3: CSVSGSSYNEQFF. The CDR3, as DNA: TGCAGTGTGAGCGGGAGCTCCTACAATGAGCAGTTCTTC.

V gene TRBV12-3 or TRBV12-4 combines with J gene TRBJ2-1, with D maybe TRBD2 (6 bases). The V and J ends lost 1 base and 9 bases respectively, with 16 bases between them. The CDR3 spans 15 residues. CDR3 bases: TGTGCCAGCAGTTTAGGACTAGGGTTGGGGGGTGAGCAGTTCTTC. Protein: CASSLGLGLGGEQFF.

This clonotype was recorded a few times. This chain uses TRBV29-1 with TRBJ1-1, with D hard to call. The CDR3 loop spans 12 amino acids. Germline V gives CDR1 SQVTM, CDR2 ANQGSEA. The V and J ends lost 8 bases and 0 bases respectively, with 10 bases between them. The CDR3 spells CSSRFLNTEAFF. CDR3 nucleotide sequence: TGCAGCTCACGGTTCTTGAACACTGAAGCTTTCTTT.

This clonotype was observed a few times. The V and J genes are TRBV4-1 and TRBJ1-2; D unresolved. With 4 bases removed from V and 7 bases from J, the gap between germline ends came to 10 bases. The CDR3 extends over 12 amino acids. Germline V gene sequence: CDR1 MGHRA, CDR2 YSYEKL. For the CDR3, the DNA is TGCGCCAGCAGCCGCGTCAGCGGTGGCTACACCTTC. Translation gives CASSRVSGGYTF.

The CDR3 DNA is TGTGCCATGGGACAGGGCTACGAGCAGTACTTC. Translation: CAMGQGYEQYF. The chain is built from TRBV10-3 and TRBJ2-7, with 9 bases aligning to TRBD1. Trimming removed 9 bases from V and 3 bases from J; junction bases left unmatched: 0. The germline gives CDR1 ENHRY, CDR2 SYGVKD. The CDR3 consists of 11 residues.

This clonotype has more than one count but fewer than ten. The chain carries TRBV6-1 and TRBJ1-1; 9 nucleotides match TRBD1. This CDR3 is 18 amino acids long. The germline CDR1 and CDR2 sequences are MNHNS and SASEGT. Trimming cost V 8 bases and J 1 base; bases outside gene matches: 17. Here the CDR3 DNA reads TGTGCCAGCTCCAACCGGAGGACAGGGGCGGAGAGGAACACTGAAGCTTTCTTT. This translates into CASSNRRTGAERNTEAFF.

This chain uses TRBV10-3 with TRBJ2-7; D may match TRBD1 or TRBD2 (5 bases each). The CDR3 loop spans 11 amino acids. Trimming cost V 6 bases and J 5 bases, with 8 bases left between them. The germline CDR1 and CDR2 sequences are ENHRY and SYGVKD. The DNA of the CDR3 is TGTGCCATCAGAAGAGGGGACGAGCAGTACTTC. This sequence encodes CAIRRGDEQYF.

This chain uses TRBV25-1 with TRBJ2-5, with 8 bases matching TRBD2. The V gene's germline CDR1 is MGHDK and CDR2 SYGVNS. Losses at the gene ends were 0 bases for V and 2 bases for J; bases not matched to a gene: 2. This CDR3 contains 15 residues. The CDR3 here is CASSEYGGDQETQYF. In DNA form, the CDR3 reads TGTGCCAGCAGTGAATACGGGGGGGATCAAGAGACCCAGTACTTC.

This clonotype was seen only a few times. The genes are TRBV28 and TRBJ1-6; perhaps TRBD1 as D (6 bases). The CDR3 runs 13 residues. The germline V gene has CDR1 MDHEN and CDR2 SYDVKM. Trimming left V 11 bases short and J 4 bases short, with 12 bases between. CDR3 DNA: TGTGCCTGTCGGGGGCAGTATAATTCACCCCTCCACTTT. Protein product: CACRGQYNSPLHF.

The CDR3 DNA follows: TGTGCCAGCAGCTTAATACCGCCCGTTCTAGCGGGAGCGCAAAATGAGCAGTTCTTC. It encodes CASSLIPPVLAGAQNEQFF. The chain employs TRBV7-3 and TRBJ2-1, with 10 bases lining up with TRBD2. The CDR3 runs 19 residues. Germline V lookup: CDR1 SGHTA, CDR2 FQGTGA. V lost 1 base to trimming and J lost 7 bases; unmatched junction nucleotides: 16.

V gene TRBV20-1 combines with J gene TRBJ2-5, with 8 bases identical to TRBD2. Germline V lookup: CDR1 DFQATT, CDR2 SNEGSKA (reference sequence). CDR3 length: 15 amino acids. V shed 3 bases, J shed 5 bases, and the junction held 11 bases outside the gene matches. CDR3 sequence: CSASSLAGTAETQYF. CDR3 bases: TGCAGTGCTAGCTCTCTAGCGGGCACTGCGGAGACCCAGTACTTC.

J is TRBJ2-3 and V is TRBV24-1; D might be TRBD2 (6 bases). Germline-derived CDR1 and CDR2 are KGHDR and SFDVKD. This CDR3 contains 16 residues. V shed 3 bases and J shed 1 base, with 13 bases lying between them. CDR3 sequence: CATSDDLARGTDTQYF. CDR3 sequence (DNA): TGTGCCACCAGTGATGACCTAGCGCGGGGCACAGATACGCAGTATTTT.

The chain is built from TRBV6-2 or TRBV6-3 and TRBJ1-2, with a weak D call TRBD1 (6 bases). V gave up 2 bases and J gave up 2 bases, with 15 bases separating them. The CDR3 has 16 amino acids. Germline CDR1 MNHEY, CDR2 SVGEGT. CDR3 sequence (DNA): TGTGCCAGCAGTTACGTTTCAGGGACACCGAACTATGGCTACACCTTC. Translating it yields CASSYVSGTPNYGYTF.

This chain connects TRBV7-2 to TRBJ2-3; 10 nucleotides line up with TRBD2. CDR3 length: 17 residues. The germline gives CDR1 SGHTA, CDR2 FQGNSA. V shed 5 bases and J 7 bases; nucleotides not matched to a gene: 15. This chain's CDR3 is CASSAPVWTSGPYTQYF. In nucleotides, the CDR3 is TGTGCCAGCAGCGCCCCTGTCTGGACTAGCGGCCCCTATACGCAGTATTTT.

This clonotype turned up a few times. This chain links TRBV7-2 with TRBJ2-2, with 13 positions matching TRBD2. This CDR3 region has 15 residues. Germline values: CDR1 SGHTA, CDR2 FQGNSA. Germline trimming cut 4 bases from V and 7 bases from J; bases unmatched to any gene: 3. DNA for the CDR3: TGTGCCAGCAGCTCCGGACTAGCGGGAGTCGGGGAGCTGTTTTTT. The encoded protein is CASSSGLAGVGELFF.

The chain joins TRBV18 to TRBJ2-3; tentative D call: TRBD1 (6 bases). The germline CDR1 and CDR2 sequences are KGHSH and LQKENI. V lost 3 bases and J lost 1, with 14 bases in between. CDR3 size: 16 residues. The CDR3 region is CASSPRQGQGTDTQYF. CDR3 in DNA: TGTGCCAGCTCACCTCGGCAGGGGCAGGGCACAGATACGCAGTATTTT. The full variable domain, in which reference TRBV18 and TRBJ2-3 provide the parts outside the CDR3, is NAGVMQNPRHLVRRRGQEARLRCSPMKGHSHVYWYRQLPEEGLKFMVYLQKENIIDESGMPKERFSAEFPKEGPSILRIQQVVRGDSAAYFCASSPRQGQGTDTQYFGPGTRLTVL.

In its sample, this clonotype was seen a few times. V usage is TRBV5-1 and J usage is TRBJ2-2; D unclear. CDR3 length equals 13 residues. Trimming took off 2 bases at V and 1 base at J, with 3 bases between the two ends. CDR1 is SGHRS and CDR2 is YFSETQ in the germline V gene. The CDR3 loop reads CASSFVNTGELFF. The CDR3 DNA reads as TGCGCCAGCAGCTTTGTGAACACCGGGGAGCTGTTTTTT. Variable domain in full (rest from reference TRBV5-1 and TRBJ2-2): KAGVTQTPRYLIKTRGQQVTLSCSPISGHRSVSWYQQTPGQGLQFLFEYFSETQRNKGNFPGRFSGRQFSNSRSEMNVSTLELGDSALYLCASSFVNTGELFFGEGSRLTVL.

CDR3 DNA: TGTGCCAGCAGTTACTCGCCAGGGAGTTCCCCTGGGGCCAACGTCCTGACTTTC. Amino acid sequence: CASSYSPGSSPGANVLTF. The genes are TRBV6-2 or TRBV6-3 and TRBJ2-6; D is perhaps TRBD1 or TRBD2 (5 bases each). From germline, CDR1 is MNHEY and CDR2 SVGEGT. The CDR3 consists of 18 residues. Trimming took 0 bases from V and 2 from J, leaving 14 bases between them.

This clonotype turned up a few times. The chain is built from TRBV5-1 and TRBJ2-5, with 7 nucleotides matching TRBD2. V was pared by 0 bases and J by 4 bases, with 3 bases of the junction left unmatched. CDR3 size: 14 residues. Germline V CDR1 and CDR2: SGHRS, YFSETQ. The CDR3 is CASSLDPGGETQYF. The CDR3 nucleotides read TGCGCCAGCAGCTTGGACCCGGGAGGAGAGACCCAGTACTTC. The complete variable domain, with remaining parts taken from reference TRBV5-1 and TRBJ2-5, reads KAGVTQTPRYLIKTRGQQVTLSCSPISGHRSVSWYQQTPGQGLQFLFEYFSETQRNKGNFPGRFSGRQFSNSRSEMNVSTLELGDSALYLCASSLDPGGETQYFGPGTRLLVL.